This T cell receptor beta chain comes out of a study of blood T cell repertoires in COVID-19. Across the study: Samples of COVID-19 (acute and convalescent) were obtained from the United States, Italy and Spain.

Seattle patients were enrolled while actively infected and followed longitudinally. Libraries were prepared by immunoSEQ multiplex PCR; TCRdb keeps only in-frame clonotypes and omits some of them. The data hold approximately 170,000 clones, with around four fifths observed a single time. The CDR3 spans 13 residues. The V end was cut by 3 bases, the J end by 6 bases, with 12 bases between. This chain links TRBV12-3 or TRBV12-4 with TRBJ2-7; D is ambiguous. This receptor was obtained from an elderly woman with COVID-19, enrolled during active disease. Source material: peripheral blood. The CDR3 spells CASSFPPPGEQYF. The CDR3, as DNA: TGTGCCAGCAGTTTCCCCCCTCCCGGCGAGCAGTACTTC.